This T cell receptor beta chain was identified in a study of OX40 agonist ivuxolimab in advanced cancers. The wider study: Every 2 weeks, patients got intravenous ivuxolimab at one of six dose levels (0.01-10 mg/kg). A male proportion of just over 80% was recorded, with mean age approximately 57 years and range about 23 to 90. Study results and limitations: More expanded clones were found, on average, in CD8+ than in CD4+ T cells.

Data came from immunoSEQ multiplex PCR; TCRdb stores just in-frame clones and leaves some out. The data contain fewer than 85,000 clones, roughly four fifths of them singletons. With regard to this clone: Antigen unknown.

This material consisted of CD4+ or CD8+ T cells sorted from blood, taken in a trial of the OX40 agonist ivuxolimab. The sequence was collected from an adult with an advanced solid tumor such as melanoma, head and neck, liver or kidney cancer.

For the CDR3, the DNA is TGTGCCTGGAGTGTACGAAGCAAGCCCGACCGGAGTCCCACAGATACGCAGTATTTT. It codes for CAWSVRSKPDRSPTDTQYF. The chain combines TRBV30 with TRBJ2-3; the D is unclear. Trimming cost V 0 bases and J 2 bases, with 24 bases left between them. The CDR3 is made up of 19 amino acids. Germline V CDR1 and CDR2: GTSNPN, SVGIG (reference sequence). Full variable domain (rest looked up from reference TRBV30 and TRBJ2-3): SQTIHQWPATLVQPVGSPLSLECTVEGTSNPNLYWYRQAAGRGLQLLFYSVGIGQISSEVPQNLSASRPQDRQFILSSKKLLLSDSGFYLCAWSVRSKPDRSPTDTQYFGPGTRLTVL.